This is a list of T cell receptor beta chains from one sample in a study of cytotoxic CD8 clonotypes in ibrutinib-treated CLL. Profiling relied on immunoSEQ multiplex PCR, and the TCRdb table lists in-frame clones only, not all of them. The data contain about 130,000 clones, 70% to 80% of them seen just once; the ten biggest clones take up about 13%. Sequences were derived from PBMCs, sampled after 12 months of ibrutinib treatment. These receptors were collected from a human donor with chronic lymphocytic leukemia. The CDR3 runs from the conserved cysteine through the conserved F or W. A D gene is named only where the DNA matches it firmly. Some rows have no size entry. The others give once, few or many, or a class for an expanded clone.

>TRBV27|TRBJ1-1|NA|few
CASSEKPGRNTEAFF
TGTGCCAGCAGTGAGAAACCCGGGAGGAACACTGAAGCTTTCTTT
>TRBV19|TRBJ2-1|NA|few
CASSTGLTGEQFF
TGTGCCAGTAGTACCGGGTTGACGGGAGAGCAGTTCTTC
>TRBV28|TRBJ1-2|NA|NA
CASSYVDRALYGYTF
TGTGCCAGCAGTTATGTGGACCGAGCCCTCTATGGCTACACCTTC
>TRBV2|TRBJ1-2|NA|NA
CASRKEGRADYGYTF
TGTGCCAGCAGGAAGGAAGGACGGGCAGACTATGGCTACACCTTC
>TRBV19|TRBJ2-4|NA|NA
CASSISMRRDIAKNIQYF
TGTGCCAGTAGTATAAGTATGAGAAGGGACATAGCCAAAAACATTCAGTACTTC
>TRBV10-3|TRBJ2-2|NA|NA
CAISAYSGGGTGELFF
TGTGCCATCAGTGCCTATAGCGGTGGGGGCACCGGGGAGCTGTTTTTT
>TRBV30|TRBJ2-2|NA|NA
CAWSVRGGGLFF
TGTGCCTGGAGCGTTCGGGGCGGAGGGCTGTTTTTT
>TRBV5-1|TRBJ2-7|TRBD1|NA
CASSLEDLGTGVYEQYF
TGCGCCAGCAGCTTGGAAGATCTTGGGACAGGGGTCTACGAGCAGTACTTC
>TRBV9|TRBJ2-3|TRBD2|NA
CASSALGLDQHTDTQYF
TGTGCCAGCAGCGCCCTCGGACTAGATCAACACACAGATACGCAGTATTTT
>TRBV6-5|TRBJ2-7|NA|few
CASSYYGQYSYEQYF
TGTGCCAGCAGTTACTACGGACAGTACTCCTACGAGCAGTACTTC
>TRBV6-1|TRBJ1-1|NA|NA
CASRWGYTEAFF
TGTGCCAGCAGGTGGGGGTACACTGAAGCTTTCTTT
>TRBV30|TRBJ1-5|TRBD1|few
CAWSRDREEPQHF
TGTGCCTGGAGTAGGGACAGGGAAGAGCCCCAGCATTTT
>TRBV27|TRBJ2-7|NA|NA
CASSLYGFSYEQYF
TGTGCCAGCAGTTTATACGGATTCTCCTACGAGCAGTACTTC
>TRBV6-4|TRBJ2-3|TRBD2|NA
CASSEGAGGSDTQYF
TGTGCCAGCAGTGAAGGGGCGGGAGGCTCAGATACGCAGTATTTT
>TRBV4-1|TRBJ1-2|TRBD1|NA
CASSQDTGGARDYGYTF
TGCGCCAGCAGCCAAGACACAGGGGGAGCTCGGGACTATGGCTACACCTTC
>TRBV10-3|TRBJ1-3|TRBD1|NA
CAIGQGGNTIYF
TGTGCCATTGGACAGGGCGGAAACACCATATATTTT
>TRBV19|TRBJ2-1|TRBD2|few
CASSTTSGHYNEQFF
TGTGCCAGTAGTACCACTAGCGGTCACTACAATGAGCAGTTCTTC
>TRBV29-1|TRBJ1-2|TRBD1|NA
CSAYRDRDANYGYTF
TGCAGCGCCTACAGGGACAGGGACGCTAACTATGGCTACACCTTC
>TRBV9|TRBJ1-4|TRBD1|NA
CASSGTRQGQNEKLFF
TGTGCCAGCAGCGGTACGAGACAGGGGCAGAATGAAAAACTGTTTTTT
>TRBV12-5|TRBJ2-5|NA|NA
CASGLGGRGETQYF
TGTGCTAGTGGCTTGGGTGGGCGCGGCGAGACCCAGTACTTC
>TRBV27|TRBJ2-3|NA|NA
CASSPGPNRDTQYF
TGTGCCAGCAGTCCCGGGCCGAACAGAGATACGCAGTATTTT
>TRBV4-2|TRBJ1-1|NA|NA
CASSQAELNTEAFF
TGTGCCAGCAGCCAAGCTGAGTTGAACACTGAAGCTTTCTTT
>TRBV7-9|TRBJ2-2|NA|few
CASTPLTGAGELFF
TGTGCCAGCACCCCCCTAACGGGAGCCGGGGAGCTGTTTTTT
>TRBV28|TRBJ1-4|NA|NA
CASSLAPSPEKLFF
TGTGCCAGCAGTTTAGCCCCCTCTCCTGAAAAACTGTTTTTT
>TRBV28|TRBJ1-1|NA|few
CASSLPRISRAEAFF
TGTGCCAGCAGTCTCCCCCGTATTTCAAGGGCTGAAGCTTTCTTT
>TRBV7-3|TRBJ1-2|TRBD1|few
CASSGRQGFGYTF
TGTGCCAGCAGCGGACGACAGGGTTTTGGCTACACCTTC
>TRBV29-1|TRBJ2-5|NA|NA
CSVEFGVRETQYF
TGCAGCGTTGAATTCGGAGTGCGGGAGACCCAGTACTTC
>TRBV6-6|TRBJ2-7|TRBD2|NA
CASSRGGQSEQYF
TGTGCCAGCTCACGGGGGGGGCAGTCCGAGCAGTACTTC
>TRBV7-2|TRBJ2-5|TRBD1|once
CASSLIDRGHQETQYF
TGTGCCAGCAGCTTAATAGACAGGGGGCACCAAGAGACCCAGTACTTC
>TRBV19|TRBJ2-7|TRBD1|few
CASAGGVKTYEQYF
TGTGCCAGTGCAGGGGGCGTGAAAACCTACGAGCAGTACTTC
>TRBV18|TRBJ2-1|TRBD2|NA
CASSRGLAGVSYNEQFF
TGTGCCAGCTCACGTGGACTAGCGGGAGTCTCCTACAATGAGCAGTTCTTC